The T cell receptor beta chain described here comes from a study of blood T cell repertoires in COVID-19. About the study: PBMCs, B-cell-depleted T cells, or T cells provided the cDNA or gDNA that made up the material.

The junction had 7 bases not matched to a gene; V was cut back by 3 bases and J by 0 bases. CDR1 is DFQATT, CDR2 SNEGSKA, per germline (reference sequence). This CDR3 contains 16 residues. The authors' processing: Amplification of reference gene primers provided the estimated nucleated cell counts. Repertoires were generated with immunoSEQ multiplex PCR, while TCRdb's copy carries only in-frame clones and drops some. For V, J and clone size, that table is used; D and trimming come from the DNA. The sample carries under 250,000 clones, around 85% recorded once. This receptor was identified in a woman aged 50 to 60 with acute COVID-19. Sequencing was carried out using PBMCs or T cells enriched from blood (not recorded which). The chain uses TRBV20-1 and TRBJ2-3, with 9 bases matching TRBD2. CDR3 bases: TGCAGTGCTAGTAGACCGACTAGCGGTAGCACAGATACGCAGTATTTT. Translating it yields CSASRPTSGSTDTQYF.